This paragraph covers one TCR beta chain sequence. Its target is unknown. The PCR had 60 Vbeta and 13 Jbeta primers. The protocol was immunoSEQ multiplex PCR, while the TCRdb copy is restricted to in-frame clones and leaves out a portion. The profile shows roughly 190,000 clones, 70% to 80% of them singletons. The data belong to a study of cytomegalovirus exposure and HLA in healthy donors. Study-wide results and limits: In most subjects, TCR beta sequences reportedly gave accurate predictions of HLA-A and HLA-B alleles. Most of the CMV-associated TCR beta chains (in a later analysis) appeared to be HLA-restricted.

The V end was cut by 7 bases, the J end by 3 bases, with 10 bases between. Per the germline V gene, CDR1 is MDHEN and CDR2 is SYDVKM. This CDR3 spans 12 amino acids. The receptor was derived from a woman aged 45-60 years in good health and CMV-seronegative. The sequenced sample was PBMCs. The chain employs TRBV28 and TRBJ2-7; no clear D gene. The DNA of the CDR3 is TGTGCCAGCAAACGAGGTAGCTACGAGCAGTACTTC. This sequence encodes CASKRGSYEQYF.